The T cell receptor (beta chain) described here comes from a study of blood T cell repertoires in COVID-19. Original processing notes: Nucleated cell number was recorded as an estimate derived from reference gene primer amplification. Some clones are missing from TCRdb's copy, which holds only in-frame ones; the method was immunoSEQ multiplex PCR. The DNA was the basis for D and trimming; V, J and clone size are from that table. The data hold 80,000 to 95,000 clones, with over 60% observed a single time. Specimen: peripheral blood. This sequence was found in a woman of 80 years or more with active or convalescent COVID-19.

Written as DNA, the CDR3 is TGCGCCAGCAGCCAGGGACCTAGCGTGTCCGGGGAGCTGTTTTTT. Its translation is CASSQGPSVSGELFF. The chain couples TRBV4-3 to TRBJ2-2; D is perhaps TRBD2 (6 bases). The CDR3 is 15 amino acids. Trimming shortened V by 3 bases and J by 6 bases, and 14 bases separated the two germline ends. Germline values: CDR1 LGHNA, CDR2 YSLEER.